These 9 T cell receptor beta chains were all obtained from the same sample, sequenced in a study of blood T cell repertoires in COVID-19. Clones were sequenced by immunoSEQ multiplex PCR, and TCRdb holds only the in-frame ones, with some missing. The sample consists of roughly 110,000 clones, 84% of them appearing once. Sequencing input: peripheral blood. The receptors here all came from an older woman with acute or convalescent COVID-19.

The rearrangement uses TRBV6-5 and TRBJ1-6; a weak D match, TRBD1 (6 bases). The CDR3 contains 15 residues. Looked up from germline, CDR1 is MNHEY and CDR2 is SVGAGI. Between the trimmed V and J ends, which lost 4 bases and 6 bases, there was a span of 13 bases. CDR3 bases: TGTGCCAGCAGTTTCCGACAGGTGTTTAATTCACCCCTCCACTTT. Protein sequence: CASSFRQVFNSPLHF.

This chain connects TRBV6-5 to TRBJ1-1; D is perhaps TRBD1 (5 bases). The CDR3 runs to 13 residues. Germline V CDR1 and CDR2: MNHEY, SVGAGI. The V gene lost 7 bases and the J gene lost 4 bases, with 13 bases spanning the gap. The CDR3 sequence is CASTRVDSTEAFF. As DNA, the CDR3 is TGTGCCAGCACTAGAGTAGACAGCACTGAAGCTTTCTTT.

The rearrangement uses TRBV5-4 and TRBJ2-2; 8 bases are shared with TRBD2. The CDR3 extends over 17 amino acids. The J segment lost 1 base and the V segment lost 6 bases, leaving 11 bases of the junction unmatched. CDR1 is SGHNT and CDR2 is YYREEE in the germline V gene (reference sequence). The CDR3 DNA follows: TGTGCCAGCACAAACGGGCCGGGAGGGGGGAACACCGGGGAGCTGTTTTTT. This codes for CASTNGPGGGNTGELFF. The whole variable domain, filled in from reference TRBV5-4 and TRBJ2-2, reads ETGVTQSPTHLIKTRGQQVTLRCSSQSGHNTVSWYQQALGQGPQFIFQYYREEENGRGNFPPRFSGLQFPNYSSELNVNALELDDSALYLCASTNGPGGGNTGELFFGEGSRLTVL.

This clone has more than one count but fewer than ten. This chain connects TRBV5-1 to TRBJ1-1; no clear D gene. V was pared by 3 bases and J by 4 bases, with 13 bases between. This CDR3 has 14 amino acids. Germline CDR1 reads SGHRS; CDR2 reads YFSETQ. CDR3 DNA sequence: TGCGCCAGCAGCTCCGCACCCCCCAGCACTGAAGCTTTCTTT. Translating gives CASSSAPPSTEAFF.

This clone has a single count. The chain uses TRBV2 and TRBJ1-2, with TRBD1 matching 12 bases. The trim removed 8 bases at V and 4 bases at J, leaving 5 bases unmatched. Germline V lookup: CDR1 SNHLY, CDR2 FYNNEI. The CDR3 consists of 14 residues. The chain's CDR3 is CASGGTGGIYGYTF. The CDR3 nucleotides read TGTGCCAGCGGAGGGACAGGGGGCATCTATGGCTACACCTTC.

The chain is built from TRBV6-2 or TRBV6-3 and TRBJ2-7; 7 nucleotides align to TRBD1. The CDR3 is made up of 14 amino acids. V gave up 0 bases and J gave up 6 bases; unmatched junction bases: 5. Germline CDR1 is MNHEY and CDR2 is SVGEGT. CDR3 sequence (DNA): TGTGCCAGCAGTTACTCAAAGGGGGCCGGCGAGCAGTACTTC. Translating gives CASSYSKGAGEQYF.

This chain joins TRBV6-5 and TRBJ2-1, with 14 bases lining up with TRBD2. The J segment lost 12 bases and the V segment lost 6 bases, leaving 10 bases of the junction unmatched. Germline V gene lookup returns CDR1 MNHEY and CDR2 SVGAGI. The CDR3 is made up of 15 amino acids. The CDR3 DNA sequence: TGTGCCAGCAGCCGCGGACTAGCGGGGGGTTCACGGCAGTTCTTC. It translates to CASSRGLAGGSRQFF.

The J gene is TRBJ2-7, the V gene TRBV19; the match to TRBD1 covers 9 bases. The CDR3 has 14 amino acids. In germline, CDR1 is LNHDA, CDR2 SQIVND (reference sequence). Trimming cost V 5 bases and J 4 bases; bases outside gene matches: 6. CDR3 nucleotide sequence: TGTGCCAGTAGTTCGAGGACAGGGGCTTACGAGCAGTACTTC. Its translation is CASSSRTGAYEQYF.

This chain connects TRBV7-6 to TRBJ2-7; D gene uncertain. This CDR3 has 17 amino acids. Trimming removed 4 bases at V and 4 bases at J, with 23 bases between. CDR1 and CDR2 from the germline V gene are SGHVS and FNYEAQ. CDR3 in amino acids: CASSSMSAAVGRYEQYF. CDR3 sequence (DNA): TGTGCCAGCAGCTCGATGTCTGCCGCGGTGGGTAGGTACGAGCAGTACTTC.